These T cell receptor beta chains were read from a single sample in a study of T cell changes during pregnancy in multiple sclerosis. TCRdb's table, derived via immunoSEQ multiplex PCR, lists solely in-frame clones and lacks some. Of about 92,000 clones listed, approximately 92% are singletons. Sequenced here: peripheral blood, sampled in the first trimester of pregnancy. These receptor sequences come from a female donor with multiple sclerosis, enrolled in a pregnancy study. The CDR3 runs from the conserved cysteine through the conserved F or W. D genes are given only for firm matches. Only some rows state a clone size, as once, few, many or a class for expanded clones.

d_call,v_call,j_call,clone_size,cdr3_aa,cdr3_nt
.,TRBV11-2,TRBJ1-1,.,CASSLDMFRRNTEAFF,TGTGCCAGCAGCTTAGATATGTTTCGGAGGAACACTGAAGCTTTCTTT
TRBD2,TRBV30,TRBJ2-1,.,CAWSVFSSGRLNEQFF,TGTGCCTGGAGTGTTTTCTCTAGCGGGAGACTGAATGAGCAGTTCTTC
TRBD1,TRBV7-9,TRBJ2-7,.,CASRGDRVLDEQYF,TGTGCCAGCAGAGGGGACAGGGTGTTGGACGAGCAGTACTTC
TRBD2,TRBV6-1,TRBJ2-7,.,CASSEAQSSGYEQYF,TGTGCCAGCAGTGAAGCGCAGTCTAGCGGTTACGAGCAGTACTTC
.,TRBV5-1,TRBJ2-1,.,CASSLAAGFSYNEQFF,TGCGCCAGCAGCTTGGCCGCGGGGTTCTCCTACAATGAGCAGTTCTTC
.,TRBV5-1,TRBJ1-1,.,CASSAFHKNTEAFF,TGCGCCAGCAGCGCCTTCCACAAGAACACTGAAGCTTTCTTT
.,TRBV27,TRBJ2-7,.,CASSLSMGLPFDEQYF,TGTGCCAGCAGTTTATCCATGGGGCTACCCTTCGACGAGCAGTACTTC
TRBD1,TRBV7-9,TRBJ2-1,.,CASSPGQGRKNEQFF,TGTGCCAGCAGCCCAGGACAGGGGAGGAAGAATGAGCAGTTCTTC
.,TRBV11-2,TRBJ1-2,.,CASSSGNYGYTF,TGTGCCAGCAGTTCGGGGAACTATGGCTACACCTTC
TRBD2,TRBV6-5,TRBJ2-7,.,CASSYSRAGGIYEQYF,TGTGCCAGCAGTTACTCTAGAGCGGGAGGGATCTACGAGCAGTACTTC
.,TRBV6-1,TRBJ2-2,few,CASSEAAGNPGELFF,TGTGCCAGCAGTGAAGCGGCGGGAAACCCCGGGGAGCTGTTTTTT
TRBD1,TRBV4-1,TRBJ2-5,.,CASSHPGTGEETQYF,TGCGCCAGCAGCCATCCAGGGACAGGGGAGGAGACCCAGTACTTC
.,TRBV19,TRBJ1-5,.,CASTQGNQPQHF,TGTGCCAGTACCCAGGGAAATCAGCCCCAGCATTTT
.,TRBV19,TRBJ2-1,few,CASSIGGVSEQFF,TGTGCCAGTAGTATAGGGGGAGTTAGTGAGCAGTTCTTC
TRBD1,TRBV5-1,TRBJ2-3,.,CASSSTGATSTDTQYF,TGCGCCAGCAGCTCTACAGGGGCTACTAGCACAGATACGCAGTATTTT
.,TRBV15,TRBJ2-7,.,CATMNSRSYEQYF,TGTGCCACCATGAACAGTCGATCCTACGAGCAGTACTTC
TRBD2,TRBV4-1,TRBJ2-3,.,CASSQLPAGGADTQYF,TGCGCCAGCAGCCAGTTACCAGCGGGAGGAGCAGATACGCAGTATTTT
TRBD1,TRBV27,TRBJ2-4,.,CASSVQGAKNIQYF,TGTGCCAGCAGTGTACAGGGGGCCAAAAACATTCAGTACTTC
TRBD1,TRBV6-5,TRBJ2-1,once,CASSDRDRSNEQFF,TGTGCCAGCAGTGACCGGGACAGGTCTAATGAGCAGTTCTTC
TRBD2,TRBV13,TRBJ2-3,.,CASTLEGLAGEGTDTQYF,TGTGCCAGCACCCTAGAAGGACTAGCGGGAGAGGGCACAGATACGCAGTATTTT
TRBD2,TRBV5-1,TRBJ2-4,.,CASSSDSGGGNIQYF,TGCGCCAGCAGCTCCGATAGCGGGGGGGGGAACATTCAGTACTTC
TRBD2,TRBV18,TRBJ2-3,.,CASSREGLGDTQYF,TGTGCCAGCTCCCGGGAGGGCCTGGGAGATACGCAGTATTTT
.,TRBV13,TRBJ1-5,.,CASSSHRAQPQHF,TGTGCCAGCAGCAGTCACAGGGCCCAGCCCCAGCATTTT
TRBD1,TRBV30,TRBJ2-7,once,CAYDRAGTYEQYF,TGTGCCTACGACAGGGCTGGTACCTACGAGCAGTACTTC
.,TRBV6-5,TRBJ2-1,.,CASSYSSLAHEQFF,TGTGCCAGCAGTTACTCATCACTTGCCCATGAGCAGTTCTTC
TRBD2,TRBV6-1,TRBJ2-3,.,CASNLAGTDTQYF,TGTGCCAGCAATCTAGCGGGCACAGATACGCAGTATTTT
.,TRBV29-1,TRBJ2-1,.,CSSGEGYNEQFF,TGCAGCTCAGGGGAGGGTTACAATGAGCAGTTCTTC
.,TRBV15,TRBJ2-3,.,CATSPATYTQYF,TGTGCCACCAGCCCCGCCACATATACGCAGTATTTT
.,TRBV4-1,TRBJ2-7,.,CASAHGRGYYEQYF,TGCGCCAGCGCGCACGGCAGGGGATACTACGAGCAGTACTTC
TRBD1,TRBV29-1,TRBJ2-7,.,CSGPTGTALMDYEQYF,TGCAGCGGCCCGACCGGGACAGCCTTAATGGACTACGAGCAGTACTTC
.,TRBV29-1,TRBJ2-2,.,CSVVGSRDTGELFF,TGCAGCGTTGTTGGGAGTCGCGACACCGGGGAGCTGTTTTTT